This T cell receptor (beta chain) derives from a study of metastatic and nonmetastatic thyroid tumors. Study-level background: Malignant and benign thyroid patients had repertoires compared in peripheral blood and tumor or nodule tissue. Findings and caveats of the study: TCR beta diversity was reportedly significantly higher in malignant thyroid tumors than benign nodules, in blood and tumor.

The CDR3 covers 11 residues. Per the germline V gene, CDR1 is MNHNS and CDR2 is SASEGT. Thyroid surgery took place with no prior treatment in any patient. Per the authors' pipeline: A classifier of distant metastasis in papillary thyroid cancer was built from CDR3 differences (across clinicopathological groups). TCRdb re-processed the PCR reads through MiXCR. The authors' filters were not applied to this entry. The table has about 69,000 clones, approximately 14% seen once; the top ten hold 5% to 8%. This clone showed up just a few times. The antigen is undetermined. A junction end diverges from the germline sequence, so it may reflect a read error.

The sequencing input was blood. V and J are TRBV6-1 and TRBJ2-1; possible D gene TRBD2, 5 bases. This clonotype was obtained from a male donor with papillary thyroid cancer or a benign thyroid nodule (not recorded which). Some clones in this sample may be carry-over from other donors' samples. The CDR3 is CASRALWEQSF. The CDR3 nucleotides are TGTGCCAGCAGAGCGTTGTGGGAGCAGTCCTTC.